Presented here are 20 T cell receptor beta chains from one specimen sequenced in a study of T cells after yellow fever vaccination. TCRdb reprocessed the 5' RACE reads with MiXCR, giving one entry per CDR3 protein. The data contain about 550,000 distinct CDR3 sequences, 15% to 20% of them singletons. The input for sequencing was PBMCs, taken 15 days after the yellow fever booster vaccination. The receptor set was obtained from a man aged 25 to 40 who received the YFV17D yellow fever vaccine.

The genes are TRBV15 and TRBJ1-1, with D possibly matching TRBD1 (6 bases). This CDR3 has 13 amino acids. V lost 7 bases to trimming and J lost 4 bases, with 13 bases between them. The germline V gene has CDR1 LNHNV and CDR2 YYDKDF (reference sequence). CDR3 bases: TGTGCCACCACCGAACAGGGTAGCACTGAAGCTTTCTTT. Protein: CATTEQGSTEAFF. Full variable domain (rest looked up from reference TRBV15 and TRBJ1-1): DAMVIQNPRYQVTQFGKPVTLSCSQTLNHNVMYWYQQKSSQAPKLLFHYYDKDFNNEADTPDNFQSRRPNTSFCFLDIRSPGLGDTAMYLCATTEQGSTEAFFGQGTRLTVV.

This clonotype was detected only a few times. This chain links TRBV7-9 with TRBJ2-5; D might be TRBD1 (5 bases). The CDR3 has 14 amino acids. The V and J ends lost 3 bases and 3 bases respectively, with 11 bases between them. Germline assignment: CDR1 SEHNR and CDR2 FQNEAQ (reference sequence). The chain's CDR3 is CASSLPVREETQYF. For the CDR3, the DNA is TGTGCCAGCAGCTTGCCGGTCAGGGAAGAGACCCAGTACTTC.

This clonotype was seen more than once but under ten times. This chain connects TRBV7-2 to TRBJ2-5; D remains unclear. Deletions cut 1 base from V and 1 base from J, with 10 bases between. The CDR3 is 15 amino acids. In germline, CDR1 is SGHTA, CDR2 FQGNSA. The CDR3 DNA reads as TGTGCCAGCAGCTTAGAGGGATTGCGCCAAGAGACCCAGTACTTC. As protein: CASSLEGLRQETQYF.

This chain links TRBV5-1 with TRBJ2-5; tentatively, D is TRBD1 or TRBD2 (5 bases each). The length of the CDR3 is 15 residues. V was trimmed by 4 bases and J by 5 bases, leaving 18 bases between them. Germline V gene lookup returns CDR1 SGHRS and CDR2 YFSETQ. This CDR3 is CASSMDIPGVETQYF. Written as DNA, the CDR3 is TGCGCCAGCAGCATGGACATACCCGGGGTCGAGACCCAGTACTTC. The full variable domain, its missing parts supplied by reference TRBV5-1 and TRBJ2-5, is KAGVTQTPRYLIKTRGQQVTLSCSPISGHRSVSWYQQTPGQGLQFLFEYFSETQRNKGNFPGRFSGRQFSNSRSEMNVSTLELGDSALYLCASSMDIPGVETQYFGPGTRLLVL.

This clonotype has only a few counts. CDR3 amino acids: CASSLSGTDYEQYF. The CDR3 DNA reads as TGCGCCAGCAGCTTGAGTGGGACGGACTACGAGCAGTACTTC. The chain links TRBV5-1 to TRBJ2-7, with D perhaps assigned TRBD1 or TRBD2 (5 bases each). The germline gives CDR1 SGHRS, CDR2 YFSETQ. V lost 1 base and J 3 bases, leaving 11 bases between the germline ends. The CDR3 totals 14 residues.

The chain joins TRBV11-2 to TRBJ2-1, with 8 nucleotides matching TRBD2. Germline CDR1 SGHAT, CDR2 FQNNGV. V lost 1 base and J lost 0; bases outside the gene matches: 5. CDR3 length: 17 amino acids. CDR3: CASSLGAGTSSYNEQFF. The CDR3 nucleotides are TGTGCCAGCAGCTTAGGGGCCGGGACTAGCTCCTACAATGAGCAGTTCTTC.

J is TRBJ2-3 and V is TRBV5-1; no reliable D call. Trimming left V 4 bases short and J 0 bases short, with 6 bases between. The CDR3 runs to 13 residues. Looked up from germline, CDR1 is SGHRS and CDR2 is YFSETQ. CDR3: CASSHPSTDTQYF. For the CDR3, the DNA is TGCGCCAGCAGCCATCCTAGCACAGATACGCAGTATTTT.

This clonotype was detected a few times. The chain couples TRBV9 to TRBJ2-7, with 9 bases aligning to TRBD1. The CDR3 runs 15 residues. CDR1 and CDR2 from the germline V gene are SGDLS and YYNGEE. Trimming removed 4 bases from V and 5 bases from J; junction bases left unmatched: 10. CDR3 protein: CASSPLTGTGNEQYF. The CDR3 nucleotides read TGTGCCAGCAGCCCCTTGACCGGGACAGGGAACGAGCAGTACTTC. The complete variable domain, with remaining parts taken from reference TRBV9 and TRBJ2-7, reads DSGVTQTPKHLITATGQRVTLRCSPRSGDLSVYWYQQSLDQGLQFLIQYYNGEERAKGNILERFSAQQFPDLHSELNLSSLELGDSALYFCASSPLTGTGNEQYFGPGTRLTVT.

This clonotype has only a few counts. V and J are TRBV27 and TRBJ2-5; tentative D call: TRBD2 (6 bases). CDR1 and CDR2 from the germline V gene are MNHEY and SMNVEV (reference sequence). Trimming stripped 2 bases from V and 1 base from J, with 14 bases between. This CDR3 has 16 amino acids. The CDR3 region is CASSLAVGGSQETQYF. In DNA, the CDR3 is TGTGCCAGCAGTTTAGCGGTTGGGGGGTCCCAAGAGACCCAGTACTTC.

This clonotype was counted between two and nine times. The V gene is TRBV12-3 or TRBV12-4, the J gene TRBJ2-3; TRBD1 might be the D (5 bases). The CDR3 covers 15 residues. Trimming took 3 bases from V and 1 from J, leaving 11 bases between them. The CDR3 bases are TGTGCCAGCAGTTTTTTCCAGGGCCGCACAGATACGCAGTATTTT. Translation: CASSFFQGRTDTQYF.

A few counts support this clonotype. The chain's CDR3 is CASSYADRVDSPLHF. The DNA of the CDR3 is TGTGCCAGCAGTTACGCCGACAGGGTGGACTCACCCCTCCACTTT. The rearrangement uses TRBV6-5 and TRBJ1-6; the match to TRBD1 covers 7 bases. Germline trimming cut 2 bases from V and 10 bases from J; bases unmatched to any gene: 8. In germline, CDR1 is MNHEY, CDR2 SVGAGI. The CDR3 extends over 15 amino acids.

This clonotype has a count of ten or more. The J gene is TRBJ2-3, the V gene TRBV20-1; a weak D match, TRBD2 (6 bases). The ends were cut back, 1 base at V and 0 bases at J, with 8 bases in the middle. The CDR3 loop spans 14 amino acids. Looked up from germline, CDR1 is DFQATT and CDR2 is SNEGSKA (reference sequence). CDR3 DNA sequence: TGCAGTGCTAGAGTGGCGGGGAGCACAGATACGCAGTATTTT. This translates into CSARVAGSTDTQYF.

This clonotype was counted at least ten times. V usage is TRBV5-1 and J usage is TRBJ2-7, with 8 nucleotides matching TRBD2. The J segment lost 4 bases and the V segment lost 4 bases, leaving 7 bases of the junction unmatched. CDR1 and CDR2 (germline): SGHRS, YFSETQ. The CDR3 is 14 residues long. CDR3: CASSPASGSYEQYF. CDR3 in DNA: TGCGCCAGCAGCCCCGCCAGCGGGAGTTACGAGCAGTACTTC.

The chain carries TRBV6-5 and TRBJ2-3; 8 positions match TRBD2. This CDR3 comprises 15 residues. The V gene's germline CDR1 is MNHEY and CDR2 SVGAGI. After removal of 2 bases from V and 5 bases from J, the junction contained 6 bases not matched to a gene. CDR3 DNA sequence: TGTGCCAGCAGTTACGCGAGCGGGAGAGGAGATACGCAGTATTTT. Translation: CASSYASGRGDTQYF.

This clonotype was seen a few times. The chain uses TRBV6-1 and TRBJ2-3; 8 bases line up with TRBD2. The CDR3 sequence is 17 residues long. The germline V gene has CDR1 MNHNS and CDR2 SASEGT. V was pared by 4 bases and J by 3 bases, with 12 bases of the junction left unmatched. CDR3 in amino acids: CASSAPAWSGGTDTQYF. The DNA of the CDR3 is TGTGCCAGCAGTGCCCCCGCATGGAGCGGGGGAACAGATACGCAGTATTTT.

The V gene is TRBV27, the J gene TRBJ1-5; 7 bases match TRBD1. The CDR3 is made up of 16 amino acids. V lost 8 bases and J lost 3; bases outside the gene matches: 13. Germline V gene lookup returns CDR1 MNHEY and CDR2 SMNVEV (reference sequence). The CDR3 loop reads CASSRDSLGTNQPQHF. CDR3 bases: TGTGCCAGCTCGCGGGACAGCCTGGGGACCAATCAGCCCCAGCATTTT.

The chain links TRBV7-9 to TRBJ2-5, with TRBD1 identical over 7 bases. CDR1 and CDR2 (germline): SEHNR, FQNEAQ (reference sequence). CDR3 length equals 15 residues. Losses at the gene ends were 0 bases for V and 2 bases for J; bases not matched to a gene: 3. This chain's CDR3 is CASSLALGQQETQYF. The CDR3 DNA sequence: TGTGCCAGCAGCTTAGCGCTGGGACAGCAAGAGACCCAGTACTTC.

The chain carries TRBV12-3 or TRBV12-4 and TRBJ2-1; 10 bases align to TRBD1. The ends lost 6 bases at V and 9 bases at J; junction bases unmatched: 11. CDR3 length: 15 amino acids. The CDR3, as DNA: TGTGCCAGCAGATACCGGGACAGGGGCCTCTCTGAGCAGTTCTTC. Protein: CASRYRDRGLSEQFF.

This clonotype was found many times. This chain links TRBV27 with TRBJ2-7; tentatively, D is TRBD1 (5 bases). The CDR3 runs to 13 residues. Germline V gene lookup returns CDR1 MNHEY and CDR2 SMNVEV (reference sequence). Trimming took 8 bases from V and 1 from J, leaving 12 bases between them. CDR3 DNA sequence: TGTGCCAGCGACGGCAGGGCATCCTACGAGCAGTACTTC. This codes for CASDGRASYEQYF.

The table lists this clonotype with a few counts. The V call is TRBV7-9, the J call TRBJ2-7; D not resolved. CDR3 size: 14 residues. Germline assignment: CDR1 SEHNR and CDR2 FQNEAQ (reference sequence). The V end was cut by 4 bases, the J end by 5 bases, with 15 bases between. CDR3: CASSSSNLVDEQYF. CDR3 coding DNA: TGTGCCAGCAGCTCTTCAAATTTGGTAGACGAGCAGTACTTC.